Presented here are 22 T cell receptor beta chains from one specimen sequenced in a study of patients and donors after allogeneic stem cell transplantation (dated by TCRdb to the early 2020s). The library relied on RT-PCR. For sequencing, a NextSeq 550 was employed. TCRdb passed the public sequencing reads through fastp at Q25 and MiXCR, retaining productive beta sequences. Identical CDR3 proteins give one entry, which carries the most common genes and DNA. Within this sample are hundreds of thousands of distinct CDR3 sequences, with 16% of them counted one time only. The ten largest clones add up to less than 9.5% of the sample. The sequenced sample was blood, either unsorted or a sorted T cell fraction (not recorded which). These receptors came from a human donor who was either an allogeneic HSCT recipient or a stem cell or donor lymphocyte infusion donor (not recorded which). It is not recorded whose cells these are; they may come from a transplant donor.

Ten or more counts support this clonotype. The rearrangement uses TRBV12-3 or TRBV12-4 and TRBJ2-7; 11 bases are shared with TRBD2. This CDR3 contains 14 residues. Trimming cost V 4 bases and J 5 bases; bases outside gene matches: 4. CDR3 bases: TGTGCCAGCAGTTCAGGGACTAGCGGAAACGAGCAGTACTTC. Translation: CASSSGTSGNEQYF.

The chain uses TRBV7-3 and TRBJ1-5; TRBD1 matches at 8 bases. The CDR3 totals 15 residues. V shed 1 base and J 4 bases; nucleotides not matched to a gene: 3. Germline lookup yields CDR1 SGHTA and CDR2 FQGTGA. The DNA for the CDR3 is TGTGCCAGCAGCTTAAGTGGACAGGGAAATCAGCCCCAGCATTTT. Protein: CASSLSGQGNQPQHF.

A few counts support this clonotype. This chain links TRBV18 with TRBJ2-1; D may correspond to TRBD1 or TRBD2 (5 bases each). This CDR3 contains 13 residues. V gave up 3 bases and J gave up 7 bases, with 10 bases separating them. CDR1 and CDR2 from the germline V gene are KGHSH and LQKENI. CDR3 bases: TGTGCCAGCTCACCCAGGGAGACGAATGAGCAGTTCTTC. Protein: CASSPRETNEQFF.

In this sample, this clonotype turned up a few times. V and J are TRBV5-1 and TRBJ2-5; 9 bases map to TRBD2. V lost 2 bases, J lost 2 bases, and 1 base stayed unmatched. The CDR3 has 14 amino acids. CDR1 is SGHRS, CDR2 YFSETQ, per germline. The CDR3 DNA reads as TGCGCCAGCAGCTTCCTAGCGGGGCAAGAGACCCAGTACTTC. This codes for CASSFLAGQETQYF.

This clonotype was seen more than once but under ten times. The chain recombines TRBV20-1 with TRBJ1-2; D perhaps matches TRBD1 (5 bases). V lost 0 bases to trimming and J lost 2 bases, with 7 bases between them. From germline, CDR1 is DFQATT and CDR2 SNEGSKA (reference sequence). The CDR3 covers 13 residues. The CDR3 spells CSARDTGNYGYTF. CDR3 bases: TGCAGTGCTAGAGATACAGGAAACTATGGCTACACCTTC.

The chain couples TRBV20-1 to TRBJ1-4; 8 bases are shared with TRBD1. Per the germline V gene, CDR1 is DFQATT and CDR2 is SNEGSKA (reference sequence). The trim removed 0 bases at V and 8 bases at J, leaving 5 bases unmatched. The CDR3 is made up of 14 amino acids. DNA of the CDR3: TGCAGTGCTAGAGATTTCAGGGGGCGCGAAAAACTGTTTTTT. It encodes CSARDFRGREKLFF.

This clonotype was seen many times. The CDR3 DNA reads as TGTGCCAGCAGTTGGTCGACAGTGTACGAGCAGTACTTC. Protein: CASSWSTVYEQYF. The chain uses TRBV12-3 or TRBV12-4 and TRBJ2-7; TRBD1 is a possible D gene (5 bases). This CDR3 region has 13 residues. Trimming removed 4 bases at V and 4 bases at J, with 11 bases between.

Of note for this clonotype: The junction and the germline gene differ at one end; a read error may be behind it. The V and J genes are TRBV2 and TRBJ2-7, with 8 bases identical to TRBD1. CDR3 length: 13 amino acids. CDR1 is SNHLY and CDR2 is FYNNEI in the germline V gene. CDR3 bases: TGTGCCAGCAGTGAAGCGGGGCAGGGGGCAAGACACTTC. It is translated as CASSEAGQGARHF.

This rearrangement joins TRBV12-3 or TRBV12-4 to TRBJ1-5; D is unclear. The CDR3 covers 12 residues. V dropped 8 bases and J dropped 0 bases, with 5 bases sitting between them. The CDR3 region is CASAYSNQPQHF. CDR3 DNA sequence: TGTGCCAGCGCTTATAGCAATCAGCCCCAGCATTTT.

This clonotype was seen at least ten times. The chain employs TRBV10-3 and TRBJ2-7; 9 nucleotides match TRBD1. V lost 6 bases to trimming and J lost 5 bases; unmatched junction nucleotides: 5. In germline, CDR1 is ENHRY, CDR2 SYGVKD. The CDR3 totals 13 residues. The DNA of the CDR3 is TGTGCCATCAGAGGGACAGGGCAAGACGAGCAGTACTTC. As protein: CAIRGTGQDEQYF.

The chain has TRBV21-1 and TRBJ1-1; TRBD1 is the table's D call, not checked against the DNA. TRBV21-1 is assigned pseudogene status. The length of the CDR3 is 15 residues. The CDR3 DNA reads as TGTGCCAGCAGCAACGGCAGGGGGCCCGAATATGAAGCTTTCTTT. This gives the protein CASSNGRGPEYEAFF.

The J gene is TRBJ1-2, the V gene TRBV4-3, with D possibly being TRBD1 (5 bases). The V end was cut by 0 bases, the J end by 7 bases, with 9 bases between. Per germline, CDR1 LGHNA and CDR2 YSLEER. The CDR3 runs to 13 residues. The CDR3 nucleotides are TGCGCCAGCAGCCAAGATAAGGGGCTTGGCTACACCTTC. This translates into CASSQDKGLGYTF.

This clonotype was seen ten or more times. This chain connects TRBV5-6 to TRBJ2-4, with TRBD2 identical over 11 bases. Germline V gene data show CDR1 as SGHDT and CDR2 as YYEEEE. There are 17 residues in the CDR3. With 1 base clipped from V and 6 bases from J, the junction kept 9 bases outside the gene matches. The CDR3 reads CASSLLGSGREGNIQYF. CDR3 DNA sequence: TGTGCCAGCAGCTTGTTGGGTAGCGGGAGGGAAGGAAACATTCAGTACTTC.

This chain links TRBV14 with TRBJ2-7; possible D gene TRBD1, 6 bases. The CDR3 runs to 16 residues. V dropped 0 bases and J dropped 2 bases, with 14 bases sitting between them. CDR1 and CDR2 from the germline V gene are SGHDN and FVKESK. CDR3 DNA: TGTGCCAGCAGCCAAGATATCAGGGGTGCGGCCTACGAGCAGTACTTC. Residues: CASSQDIRGAAYEQYF.

This clonotype was picked up many times. The V call is TRBV30, the J call TRBJ1-3; D call uncertain. This CDR3 contains 14 residues. The germline V gene encodes CDR1 GTSNPN and CDR2 SVGIG (reference sequence). Trimming stripped 0 bases from V and 4 bases from J, with 10 bases between. The CDR3 nucleotides read TGTGCCTGGAGTGTATGGCCAGCCGGAAACACCATATATTTT. As protein: CAWSVWPAGNTIYF.

The V call is TRBV6-1, the J call TRBJ1-5; no clear D. Germline V CDR1 and CDR2: MNHNS, SASEGT. V was shortened by 7 bases and J by 4 bases, with 14 bases between the two germline ends. The CDR3 is 14 amino acids. The CDR3 DNA is TGTGCCAGCACCATTAGGCGGGGAAATCAGCCCCAGCATTTT. This translates into CASTIRRGNQPQHF.

The table lists this clonotype with a few counts. This chain connects TRBV12-5 to TRBJ2-7; D ambiguous. CDR1 is LGHNT and CDR2 is FRNRAP in the germline V gene. This CDR3 spans 11 amino acids. V lost 3 bases and J lost 5, with 5 bases in between. Written as DNA, the CDR3 is TGTGCTAGTGGTTTAGGTGACGAGCAGTACTTC. It translates to CASGLGDEQYF.

The chain is built from TRBV7-2 and TRBJ2-7; TRBD1 agrees at 12 bases. The CDR3 contains 15 residues. The germline V gene encodes CDR1 SGHTA and CDR2 FQGNSA. V gave up 2 bases and J gave up 6 bases; unmatched junction bases: 5. In DNA form, the CDR3 reads TGTGCCAGCAGCTTAACCGGGACAGGGGGCCTCGAGCAGTACTTC. It yields the protein CASSLTGTGGLEQYF.

This clonotype came up a few times. The chain links TRBV6-2 or TRBV6-3 to TRBJ1-1; 8 bases agree with TRBD1. The germline gives CDR1 MNHEY, CDR2 SVGEGT. This CDR3 spans 12 amino acids. The V segment lost 5 bases and the J segment 9 bases; nucleotides outside the gene matches: 5. This CDR3 is CASSPWTGKAFF. Written as DNA, the CDR3 is TGTGCCAGCAGTCCCTGGACAGGGAAAGCTTTCTTT.

Here the CDR3 DNA reads TGTGCCAGCAGCTTCAACAGGGATCACACTGAAGCTTTCTTT. Amino acid sequence: CASSFNRDHTEAFF. The chain uses TRBV7-9 and TRBJ1-1, with D possibly TRBD1 on 6 matching bases. V was shortened by 3 bases and J by 3 bases, with 11 bases between the two germline ends. The CDR3 has 14 residues. The germline gives CDR1 SEHNR, CDR2 FQNEAQ (reference sequence).

The table lists this clonotype with many counts. The chain uses TRBV7-3 and TRBJ2-3; 10 bases fit TRBD1. The length of the CDR3 is 15 residues. The junction had 3 bases not matched to a gene; V was cut back by 4 bases and J by 2 bases. The germline gives CDR1 SGHTA, CDR2 FQGTGA. CDR3 loop: CASSWGTGDTDTQYF. Here the CDR3 DNA reads TGTGCCAGCAGCTGGGGGACAGGGGACACAGATACGCAGTATTTT.

This clonotype occurred many times. The V call is TRBV5-1, the J call TRBJ1-1; D is unclear. V lost 0 bases and J lost 11, with 11 bases in between. CDR1 is SGHRS, CDR2 YFSETQ, per germline. The CDR3 spans 12 residues. CDR3 sequence: CASSLDLRDAFF. CDR3 nucleotides: TGCGCCAGCAGCTTGGATTTGAGGGATGCTTTCTTT. Full variable domain (remainder filled in from reference TRBV5-1 and TRBJ1-1): KAGVTQTPRYLIKTRGQQVTLSCSPISGHRSVSWYQQTPGQGLQFLFEYFSETQRNKGNFPGRFSGRQFSNSRSEMNVSTLELGDSALYLCASSLDLRDAFFGQGTRLTVV.